This T cell receptor (beta chain) was observed in a study of CD8+ T cells in alopecia areata. Study outcomes and limitations: Among patients, TCR sharing was less clear than in mice, a difference possibly due in part to HLA diversity in the patient population.

A note on this clone: As yet, its antigen is unknown.

It was cDNA, reverse transcribed from extracted RNA, that served as the sequencing template. Data came from immunoSEQ multiplex PCR; TCRdb stores just in-frame clones and leaves some out. This table holds roughly 60,000 clones, 44% found once. Alopecia areata patients had lesional scalp punch biopsies and peripheral blood taken from them. Germline-derived CDR1 and CDR2 are SQVTM and ANQGSEA. The CDR3 consists of 12 residues. V shed 7 bases and J shed 5 bases, with 14 bases lying between them. The origin of this receptor is a human donor with alopecia areata. The chain links TRBV29-1 to TRBJ1-1; D unresolved. The sample consisted of NKG2D-low CD8+ T cells sorted from blood. CDR3 nucleotide sequence: TGCAGCGGGAGGCGAGAGCGAACTGAAGCTTTCTTT. Translating gives CSGRRERTEAFF.